This T cell receptor beta chain was observed in a study of T-cell memory formation after mild COVID-19. Study findings and constraints: Researchers report contracting CD4+ clones mostly in CM and EM, with CD8+ clones in EMRA. Whereas later expanders leaned CD4+, clones contracting day 15 to 85 showed a balanced CD4/CD8 makeup. Certain responding clones were present in pre-infection memory, suggesting participation of cross-reactive memory.

This clonotype was seen a handful of times. What it binds is unknown. MiXCR was run by TCRdb on the 5' RACE reads, yielding one entry per CDR3 protein. The sample has fewer than 400,000 distinct CDR3 sequences; 10% to 15% are singletons. V lost 6 bases, J lost 1 base, and 6 bases lay in between. This CDR3 is 11 amino acids long. Germline CDR1 is DFQATT and CDR2 is SNEGSKA (reference sequence). Material: PBMCs or a T cell subset sorted from them (not recorded which). This chain connects TRBV20-1 to TRBJ1-1; the D is unclear. The clonotype originates from a man younger than 30 who had mild COVID-19 (a few samples of this study predate the infection). Cell type and time point are not known. The CDR3 here is CSARKNTEAFF. The CDR3 nucleotides read TGCAGTGCACGAAAGAACACTGAAGCTTTCTTT.